This T cell receptor (beta chain) comes out of a study of shared clonotypes between healthy human individuals. CD45RA+ naive and CD45RA-negative memory subsets were separated from CD4+ cells. TCRdb's copy holds only in-frame clones and misses some; the assay was immunoSEQ multiplex PCR. The data contain some 1.5 million clones, nearly 99% of them singletons. In regard to this clone: As yet, its antigen is unknown.

Findings and limits, study-wide: Clonotype sharing among donors was thought likely to change with sequencing depth. Rarefaction exposed incomplete sorted-subset sequencing despite large depth.

Trimming removed 6 bases at V and 0 bases at J, with 12 bases between. Looked up from germline, CDR1 is ENHRY and CDR2 is SYGVKD. The CDR3 loop spans 14 amino acids. V and J are TRBV10-3 and TRBJ2-7, with D hard to call. The sample consisted of naive CD4+ T cells sorted from blood. The subset was: CD45RA+ positively selected. This clonotype was obtained from a young man in good health. This chain's CDR3 is CAISPGGSSYEQYF. The CDR3 nucleotides read TGTGCCATCAGCCCAGGCGGAAGCTCCTACGAGCAGTACTTC.